The 13 T cell receptor beta chains reported below all come from one sample, sequenced in a study of blood T cell repertoires in COVID-19. TCRdb's copy holds only in-frame clones and misses some; the assay was immunoSEQ multiplex PCR. The data contain about 110,000 clones, approximately 62% of them singletons. Specimen: peripheral blood. The receptor set was obtained from a man older than 75 with acute or convalescent COVID-19.

The chain links TRBV19 to TRBJ2-5, with a weak D call TRBD1 (5 bases). The CDR3 contains 13 residues. Trimming stripped 4 bases from V and 6 bases from J, with 12 bases between. Per germline, CDR1 LNHDA and CDR2 SQIVND (reference sequence). The CDR3 sequence is CASSTQGWQTQYF. In DNA form, the CDR3 reads TGTGCCAGTAGTACGCAGGGTTGGCAGACCCAGTACTTC.

The J gene is TRBJ2-4, the V gene TRBV6-6; 11 positions match TRBD1. Trimming cost V 4 bases and J 9 bases; bases outside gene matches: 8. Germline V gives CDR1 MNHNY, CDR2 SVGAGI (reference sequence). The CDR3 has 15 residues. CDR3 loop: CASSSAGTGGGIQYF. The CDR3 bases are TGTGCCAGCAGTTCTGCCGGGACAGGGGGAGGCATTCAGTACTTC.

This clone has a single count. The V gene is TRBV29-1, the J gene TRBJ1-5; D is perhaps TRBD1 (5 bases). The CDR3 is made up of 13 amino acids. Germline CDR1 is SQVTM and CDR2 is ANQGSEA. The V end was cut by 6 bases, the J end by 2 bases, with 11 bases between. DNA of the CDR3: TGCAGCGTAGGGGCTGCTGGCAATCAGCCCCAGCATTTT. Translated, it gives CSVGAAGNQPQHF.

This chain uses TRBV27 with TRBJ2-2, with D unclear. CDR1 is MNHEY, CDR2 SMNVEV, per germline (reference sequence). Trimming left V 0 bases short and J 6 bases short, with 14 bases between. The CDR3 is 16 amino acids. CDR3 amino acids: CASSLSTVLKAGELFF. Here the CDR3 DNA reads TGTGCCAGCAGTTTATCCACAGTGTTGAAAGCCGGGGAGCTGTTTTTT.

The chain links TRBV10-3 to TRBJ2-7; D not certain. The CDR3 runs 11 residues. Trimming removed 3 bases at V and 3 bases at J, with 3 bases between. Germline V gene lookup returns CDR1 ENHRY and CDR2 SYGVKD. The CDR3 nucleotides read TGTGCCATCAGTGACGTCTACGAGCAGTACTTC. Amino acid sequence: CAISDVYEQYF.

This chain joins TRBV11-3 and TRBJ2-2, with D perhaps TRBD1 (6 bases). Trimming removed 5 bases at V and 6 bases at J, with 13 bases between. Germline CDR1 is SGHNT and CDR2 is YENEEA. The CDR3 is 14 residues long. The CDR3 loop is CASSLTRGAGELFF. CDR3 nucleotides: TGTGCCAGCAGCCTAACCAGGGGTGCCGGGGAGCTGTTTTTT. Complete variable domain (other parts from reference TRBV11-3 and TRBJ2-2): EAGVVQSPRYKIIEKKQPVAFWCNPISGHNTLYWYLQNLGQGPELLIRYENEEAVDDSQLPKDRFSAERLKGVDSTLKIQPAELGDSAVYLCASSLTRGAGELFFGEGSRLTVL.

The chain recombines TRBV20-1 with TRBJ2-1; 12 nucleotides line up with TRBD1. CDR1 is DFQATT, CDR2 SNEGSKA, per germline (reference sequence). The trim removed 3 bases at V and 8 bases at J, leaving 8 bases unmatched. This CDR3 is built from 15 residues. This CDR3 is CSASPPGQGADEQFF. The CDR3 DNA reads as TGCAGTGCTAGTCCTCCGGGACAGGGGGCCGATGAGCAGTTCTTC.

The V and J genes are TRBV18 and TRBJ2-3, with 9 bases aligning to TRBD2. The V gene end was trimmed by 2 bases and the J gene end by 1 base; junction bases not matched to a gene: 1. CDR1 and CDR2 from the germline V gene are KGHSH and LQKENI. The CDR3 has 15 residues. CDR3 region: CASSPIAGGTDTQYF. CDR3 coding DNA: TGTGCCAGCTCACCAATAGCGGGAGGCACAGATACGCAGTATTTT.

This clone showed up just once. The CDR3 loop is CASRDRLTYEQYF. CDR3 nucleotides: TGTGCCAGCAGGGACAGGCTGACCTACGAGCAGTACTTC. The chain combines TRBV27 with TRBJ2-7; 7 positions agree with TRBD1. V dropped 6 bases and J dropped 2; count of bases not matched to a gene: 4. From germline, CDR1 is MNHEY and CDR2 SMNVEV (reference sequence). CDR3 length equals 13 residues.

This clone was counted a few times. The CDR3 sequence is CASSSGILSGNTIYF. The CDR3 DNA reads as TGTGCCAGCAGTTCAGGGATACTCTCTGGAAACACCATATATTTT. The rearrangement links TRBV3-1 (or the pseudogene TRBV3-2) to TRBJ1-3; possibly TRBD1 for D (5 bases). Germline CDR1 is LGHDT and CDR2 is YNNKEL (reference sequence). The CDR3 extends over 15 amino acids. Trimming removed 6 bases from V and 0 bases from J, with 12 bases in between.

DNA for the CDR3: TGTGCCAGCTCCCCCGGTAGCGAGAGGATGAAGTTCTTC. Its translation is CASSPGSERMKFF. The V and J genes are TRBV18 and TRBJ2-1; a weak D match, TRBD2 (5 bases). The CDR3 runs 13 residues. Trimming pared 6 bases from V and 14 bases from J, leaving 20 bases between. Germline V lookup: CDR1 KGHSH, CDR2 LQKENI.

This clone was picked up a small number of times. The chain combines TRBV18 with TRBJ2-7, with TRBD2 matching 11 bases. CDR3 size: 14 residues. Germline V gene data show CDR1 as KGHSH and CDR2 as LQKENI. Unmatched junction bases numbered 2, after V lost 4 bases and J lost 3 bases. The DNA of the CDR3 is TGTGCCAGCTCACTTGGGACTAGCGGCTACGAGCAGTACTTC. As protein: CASSLGTSGYEQYF.

This chain links TRBV15 with TRBJ2-3; D unresolved. This CDR3 has 13 residues. The germline V gene encodes CDR1 LNHNV and CDR2 YYDKDF (reference sequence). The ends were cut back, 6 bases at V and 0 bases at J, with 7 bases in the middle. CDR3 in DNA: TGTGCCACCAGTGTGACAAGCACAGATACGCAGTATTTT. It specifies CATSVTSTDTQYF. Full variable domain (remainder filled in from reference TRBV15 and TRBJ2-3): DAMVIQNPRYQVTQFGKPVTLSCSQTLNHNVMYWYQQKSSQAPKLLFHYYDKDFNNEADTPDNFQSRRPNTSFCFLDIRSPGLGDTAMYLCATSVTSTDTQYFGPGTRLTVL.